A single sample is the source of the 6 T cell receptor beta chains below, sequenced in a study of blood T cell repertoires in COVID-19. Some clones are missing from TCRdb's copy, which holds only in-frame ones; the method was immunoSEQ multiplex PCR. The sample contains over 20,000 clones, 91% of which appear only once. Sequences were obtained from peripheral blood. These receptors were obtained from a woman in her 70s with active COVID-19.

The chain links TRBV24-1 to TRBJ2-2; maybe TRBD1 (6 bases). V lost 5 bases to trimming and J lost 2 bases, with 8 bases between them. CDR1 is KGHDR and CDR2 is SFDVKD in the germline V gene. The CDR3 contains 14 residues. CDR3 coding DNA: TGTGCCACCAGTGGGGACAAAAACACCGGGGAGCTGTTTTTT. Residues: CATSGDKNTGELFF.

This clone was seen only a few times. The J gene is TRBJ1-6, the V gene TRBV11-2; the D gene is possibly TRBD1 (6 bases). V was trimmed by 5 bases and J by 9 bases, leaving 14 bases between them. The germline CDR1 and CDR2 sequences are SGHAT and FQNNGV. The CDR3 is made up of 14 amino acids. In DNA, the CDR3 is TGTGCCAGCAGCCCGGGGGGGGGCGGTTCACCCCTCCACTTT. Protein product: CASSPGGGGSPLHF.

This clone has a handful of counts. This chain uses TRBV5-1 with TRBJ1-2; 8 positions match TRBD1. The germline V gene encodes CDR1 SGHRS and CDR2 YFSETQ. This CDR3 contains 14 residues. With 4 bases clipped from V and 4 bases from J, the junction kept 6 bases outside the gene matches. In DNA form, the CDR3 reads TGCGCCAGCAGCGACGGGACAGGAGGCTATGGCTACACCTTC. Its protein is CASSDGTGGYGYTF.

The chain carries TRBV5-1 and TRBJ2-7, with 7 bases lining up with TRBD1. J was trimmed by 3 bases and V by 4 bases; bases with no gene match: 4. Germline V gives CDR1 SGHRS, CDR2 YFSETQ. This CDR3 region has 13 residues. CDR3 in DNA: TGCGCCAGCAGCGAAGGACAGGACTACGAGCAGTACTTC. Translation: CASSEGQDYEQYF.

The rearrangement uses TRBV3-1 (or the pseudogene TRBV3-2) and TRBJ2-7, with D perhaps matching TRBD2 (6 bases). Germline V lookup: CDR1 LGHDT, CDR2 YNNKEL (reference sequence). The CDR3 is 16 residues long. Trimming pared 0 bases from V and 3 bases from J, leaving 15 bases between. CDR3 nucleotide sequence: TGTGCCAGCAGCCAAGAGCAAACTAGCAGTTACTACGAGCAGTACTTC. This translates into CASSQEQTSSYYEQYF.

The V gene is TRBV6-5, the J gene TRBJ2-5; 8 positions match TRBD2. V lost 6 bases and J lost 2; bases outside the gene matches: 5. CDR3 length: 14 residues. Germline-derived CDR1 and CDR2 are MNHEY and SVGAGI. The CDR3 DNA reads as TGTGCCAGCAGCGGACTAGCTGGGCAAGAGACCCAGTACTTC. It encodes CASSGLAGQETQYF.